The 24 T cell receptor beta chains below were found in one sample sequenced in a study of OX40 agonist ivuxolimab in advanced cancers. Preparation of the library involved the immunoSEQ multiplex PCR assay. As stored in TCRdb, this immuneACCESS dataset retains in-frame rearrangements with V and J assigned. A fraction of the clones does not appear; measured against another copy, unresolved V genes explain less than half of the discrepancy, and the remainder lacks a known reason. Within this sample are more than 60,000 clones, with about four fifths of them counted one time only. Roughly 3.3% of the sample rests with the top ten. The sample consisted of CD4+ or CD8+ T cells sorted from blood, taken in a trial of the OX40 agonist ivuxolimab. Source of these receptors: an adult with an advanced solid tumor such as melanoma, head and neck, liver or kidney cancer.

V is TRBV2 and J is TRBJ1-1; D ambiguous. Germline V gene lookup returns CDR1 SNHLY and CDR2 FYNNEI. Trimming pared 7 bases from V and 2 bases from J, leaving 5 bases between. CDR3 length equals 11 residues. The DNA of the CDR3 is TGTGCCAGCACAGCTAACACTGAAGCTTTCTTT. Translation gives CASTANTEAFF.

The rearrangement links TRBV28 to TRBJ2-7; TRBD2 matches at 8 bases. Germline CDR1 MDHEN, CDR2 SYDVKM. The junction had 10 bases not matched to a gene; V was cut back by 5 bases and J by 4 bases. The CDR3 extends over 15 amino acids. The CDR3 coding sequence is TGTGCCAGCAGTGGGGCGGGGGGTCTAGTGTACGAGCAGTACTTC. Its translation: CASSGAGGLVYEQYF.

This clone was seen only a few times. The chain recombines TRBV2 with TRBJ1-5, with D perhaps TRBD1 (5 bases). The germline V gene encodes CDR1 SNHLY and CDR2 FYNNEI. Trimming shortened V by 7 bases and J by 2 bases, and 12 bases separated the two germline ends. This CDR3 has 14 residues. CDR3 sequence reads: CASKVEGGNQPQHF. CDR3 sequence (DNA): TGTGCCAGCAAGGTGGAAGGGGGCAATCAGCCCCAGCATTTT.

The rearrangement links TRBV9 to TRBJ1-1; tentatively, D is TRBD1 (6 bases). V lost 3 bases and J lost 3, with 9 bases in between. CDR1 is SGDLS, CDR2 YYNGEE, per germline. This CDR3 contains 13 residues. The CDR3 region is CASSAQGYTEAFF. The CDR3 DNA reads TGTGCCAGCAGCGCACAGGGATACACTGAAGCTTTCTTT.

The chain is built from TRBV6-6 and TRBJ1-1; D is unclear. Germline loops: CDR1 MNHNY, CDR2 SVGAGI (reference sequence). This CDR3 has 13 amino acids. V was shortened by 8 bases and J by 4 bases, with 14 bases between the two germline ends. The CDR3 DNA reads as TGTGCCAGCGGACCGGTTGGGAGCACTGAAGCTTTCTTT. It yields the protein CASGPVGSTEAFF.

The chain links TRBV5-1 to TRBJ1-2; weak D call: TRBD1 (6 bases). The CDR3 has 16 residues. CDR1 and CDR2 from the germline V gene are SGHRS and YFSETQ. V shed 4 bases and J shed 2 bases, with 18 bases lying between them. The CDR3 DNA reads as TGCGCCAGCAGCCCTGGACAGACCCCACAGAACTATGGCTACACCTTC. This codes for CASSPGQTPQNYGYTF.

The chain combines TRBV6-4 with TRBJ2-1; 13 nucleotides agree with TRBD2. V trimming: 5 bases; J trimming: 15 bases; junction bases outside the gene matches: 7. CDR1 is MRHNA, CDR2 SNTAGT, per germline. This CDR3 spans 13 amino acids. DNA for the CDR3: TGTGCCAGCAGTCGACTAGCGGGGGGCCCCGCGTTCTTC. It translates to CASSRLAGGPAFF.

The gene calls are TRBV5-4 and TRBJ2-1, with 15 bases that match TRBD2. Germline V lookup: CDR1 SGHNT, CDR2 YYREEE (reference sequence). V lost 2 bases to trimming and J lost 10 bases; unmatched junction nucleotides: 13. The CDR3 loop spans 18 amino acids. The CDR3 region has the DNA TGTGCCAGCAGCTTTTTTAGGTCTGGGACTAGCGGGGGGTCGGAGCAGTTCTTC. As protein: CASSFFRSGTSGGSEQFF.

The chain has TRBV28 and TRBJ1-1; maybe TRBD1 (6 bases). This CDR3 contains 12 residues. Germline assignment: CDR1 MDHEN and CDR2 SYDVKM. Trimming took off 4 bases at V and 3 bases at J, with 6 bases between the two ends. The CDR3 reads CASSSGDTEAFF. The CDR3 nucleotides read TGTGCCAGCAGTTCAGGGGACACTGAAGCTTTCTTT.

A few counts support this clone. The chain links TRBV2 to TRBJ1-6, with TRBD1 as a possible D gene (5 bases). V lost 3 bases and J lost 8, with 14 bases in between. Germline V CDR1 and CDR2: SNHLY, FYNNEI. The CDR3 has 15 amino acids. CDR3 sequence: CASSELFLGDSPLHF. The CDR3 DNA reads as TGTGCCAGCAGTGAGTTATTTTTGGGGGATTCACCCCTCCACTTT. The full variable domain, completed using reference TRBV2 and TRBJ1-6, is EPEVTQTPSHQVTQMGQEVILRCVPISNHLYFYWYRQILGQKVEFLVSFYNNEISEKSEIFDDQFSVERPDGSNFTLKIRSTKLEDSAMYFCASSELFLGDSPLHFGNGTRLTVT.

The CDR3 nucleotides are TGTGCCAGCAGCACACATAACACGGGAGGTGAAAAACTGTTTTTT. Translating it yields CASSTHNTGGEKLFF. This rearrangement joins TRBV9 to TRBJ1-4; no firm D call. The CDR3 length is 15 residues. Germline CDR1 SGDLS, CDR2 YYNGEE. Trimming stripped 4 bases from V and 7 bases from J, with 17 bases between.

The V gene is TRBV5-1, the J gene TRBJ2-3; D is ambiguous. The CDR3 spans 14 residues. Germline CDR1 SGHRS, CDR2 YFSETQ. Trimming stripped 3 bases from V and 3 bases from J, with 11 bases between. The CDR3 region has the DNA TGCGCCAGCAGCTCTGGCTGGGGAACAGATACGCAGTATTTT. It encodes CASSSGWGTDTQYF.

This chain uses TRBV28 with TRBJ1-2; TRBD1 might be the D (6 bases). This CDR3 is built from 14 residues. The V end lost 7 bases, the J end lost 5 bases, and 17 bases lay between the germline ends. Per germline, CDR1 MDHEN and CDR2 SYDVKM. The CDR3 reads CASTPPPGDYGYTF. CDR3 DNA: TGTGCCAGCACTCCTCCTCCAGGGGATTATGGCTACACCTTC.

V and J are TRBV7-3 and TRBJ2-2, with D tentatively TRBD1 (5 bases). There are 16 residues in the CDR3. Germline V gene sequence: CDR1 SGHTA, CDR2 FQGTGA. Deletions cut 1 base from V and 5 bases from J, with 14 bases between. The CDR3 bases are TGTGCCAGCAGCTTAAAGGCAGGGCAACGGACCGGGGAGCTGTTTTTT. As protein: CASSLKAGQRTGELFF.

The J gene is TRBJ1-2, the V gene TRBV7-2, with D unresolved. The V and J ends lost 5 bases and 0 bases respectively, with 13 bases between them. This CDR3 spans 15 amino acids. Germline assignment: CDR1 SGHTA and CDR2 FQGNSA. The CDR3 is CASSTYMAANYGYTF. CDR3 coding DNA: TGTGCCAGCAGCACCTACATGGCTGCTAACTATGGCTACACCTTC.

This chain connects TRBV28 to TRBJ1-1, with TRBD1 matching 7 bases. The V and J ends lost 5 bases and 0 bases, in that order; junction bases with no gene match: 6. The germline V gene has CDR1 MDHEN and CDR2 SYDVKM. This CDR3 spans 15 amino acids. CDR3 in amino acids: CASSLIRGMNTEAFF. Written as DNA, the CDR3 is TGTGCCAGCAGTCTGATCAGGGGGATGAACACTGAAGCTTTCTTT.

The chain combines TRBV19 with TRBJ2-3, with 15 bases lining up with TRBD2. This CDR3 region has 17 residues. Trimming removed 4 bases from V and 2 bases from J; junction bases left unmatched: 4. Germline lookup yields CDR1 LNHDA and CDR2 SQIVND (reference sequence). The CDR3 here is CASSRGLAGGLTDTQYF. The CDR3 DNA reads TGTGCCAGTAGTAGGGGACTAGCGGGGGGACTCACAGATACGCAGTATTTT. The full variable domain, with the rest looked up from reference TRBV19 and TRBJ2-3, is DGGITQSPKYLFRKEGQNVTLSCEQNLNHDAMYWYRQDPGQGLRLIYYSQIVNDFQKGDIAEGYSVSREKKESFPLTVTSAQKNPTAFYLCASSRGLAGGLTDTQYFGPGTRLTVL.

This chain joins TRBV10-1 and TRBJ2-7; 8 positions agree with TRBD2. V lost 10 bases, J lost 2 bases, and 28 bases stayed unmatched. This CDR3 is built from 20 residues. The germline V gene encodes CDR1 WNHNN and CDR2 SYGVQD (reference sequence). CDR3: CATIQVRKAGATPYTYEQYF. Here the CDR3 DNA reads TGCGCCACCATCCAGGTAAGAAAAGCGGGGGCCACCCCATATACCTACGAGCAGTACTTC.

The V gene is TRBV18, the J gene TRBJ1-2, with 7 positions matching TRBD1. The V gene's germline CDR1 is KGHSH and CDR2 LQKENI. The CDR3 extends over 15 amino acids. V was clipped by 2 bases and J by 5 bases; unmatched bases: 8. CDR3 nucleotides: TGTGCCAGCTCACCATCGGCGGGACAGTTGTATGGCTACACCTTC. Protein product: CASSPSAGQLYGYTF.

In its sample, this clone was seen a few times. The CDR3 sequence: CASSVTEAFF. The CDR3 DNA sequence: TGTGCCAGCAGTGTCACTGAAGCTTTCTTT. The V and J genes are TRBV6-1 and TRBJ1-1; D is undetermined. Germline CDR1 MNHNS, CDR2 SASEGT. Deletions cut 4 bases from V and 4 bases from J, with 1 base between. The CDR3 has 10 residues.

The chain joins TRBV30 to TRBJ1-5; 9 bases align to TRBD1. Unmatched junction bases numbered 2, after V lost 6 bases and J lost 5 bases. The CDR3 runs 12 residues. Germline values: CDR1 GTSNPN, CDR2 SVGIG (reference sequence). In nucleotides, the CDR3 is TGTGCCTGTGACAGGGGGGATCAGCCCCAGCATTTT. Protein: CACDRGDQPQHF.

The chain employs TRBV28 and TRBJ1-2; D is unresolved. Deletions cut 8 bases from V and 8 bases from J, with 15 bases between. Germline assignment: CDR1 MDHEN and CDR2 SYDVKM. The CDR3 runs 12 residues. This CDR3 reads CASVSAARGYTF. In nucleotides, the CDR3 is TGTGCCAGCGTATCCGCGGCCCGCGGCTACACCTTC.

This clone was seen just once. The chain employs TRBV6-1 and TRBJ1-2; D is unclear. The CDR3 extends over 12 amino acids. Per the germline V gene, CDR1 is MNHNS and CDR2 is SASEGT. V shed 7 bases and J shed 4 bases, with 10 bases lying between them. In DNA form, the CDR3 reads TGTGCCAGCACTCCCGAGCCCTATGGCTACACCTTC. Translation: CASTPEPYGYTF.

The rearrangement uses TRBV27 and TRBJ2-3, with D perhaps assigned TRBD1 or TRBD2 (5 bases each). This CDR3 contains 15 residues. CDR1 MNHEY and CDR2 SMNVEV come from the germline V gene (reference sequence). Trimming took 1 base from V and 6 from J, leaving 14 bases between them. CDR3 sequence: CASSLWGLTVDTQYF. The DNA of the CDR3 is TGTGCCAGCAGTTTATGGGGGTTGACAGTTGATACGCAGTATTTT.